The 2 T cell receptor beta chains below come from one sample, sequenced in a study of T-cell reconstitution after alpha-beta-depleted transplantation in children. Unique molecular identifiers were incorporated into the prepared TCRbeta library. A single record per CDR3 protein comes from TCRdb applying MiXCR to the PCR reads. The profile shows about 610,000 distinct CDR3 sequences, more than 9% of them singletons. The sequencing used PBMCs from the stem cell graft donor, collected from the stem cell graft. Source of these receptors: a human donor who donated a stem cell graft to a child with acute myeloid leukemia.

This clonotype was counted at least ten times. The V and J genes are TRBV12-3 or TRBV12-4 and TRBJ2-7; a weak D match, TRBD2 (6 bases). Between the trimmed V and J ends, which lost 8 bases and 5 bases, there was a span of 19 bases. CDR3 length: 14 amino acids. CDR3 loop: CASCSFGRRNEQYF. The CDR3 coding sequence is TGTGCCAGCTGCTCCTTCGGGAGAAGGAACGAGCAGTACTTC.

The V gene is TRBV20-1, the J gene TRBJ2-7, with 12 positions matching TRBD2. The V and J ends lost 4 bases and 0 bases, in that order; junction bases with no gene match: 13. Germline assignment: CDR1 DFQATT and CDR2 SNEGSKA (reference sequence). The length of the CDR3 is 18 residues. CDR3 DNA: TGCAGTGCTACCCCGCGGCTAGCGGGAGGGTTGGGCTCCTACGAGCAGTACTTC. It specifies CSATPRLAGGLGSYEQYF.